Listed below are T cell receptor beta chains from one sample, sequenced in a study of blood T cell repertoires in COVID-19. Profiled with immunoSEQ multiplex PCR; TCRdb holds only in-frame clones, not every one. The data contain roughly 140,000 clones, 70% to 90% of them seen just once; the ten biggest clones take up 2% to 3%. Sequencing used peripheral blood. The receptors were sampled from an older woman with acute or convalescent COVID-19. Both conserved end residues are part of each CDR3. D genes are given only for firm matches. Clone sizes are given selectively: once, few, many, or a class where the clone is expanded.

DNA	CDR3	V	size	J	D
TGCGCCAGCAGGTCGGGTGAGGGGGAGGCCAAAAACATTCAGTACTTC	CASRSGEGEAKNIQYF	TRBV5-1	few	TRBJ2-4	-
TGTGCCAGCTCCCGGGAGGGCATGCGAGGAGCTTTCTTT	CASSREGMRGAFF	TRBV25-1	-	TRBJ1-1	-
TGTGCCAGCAGTGAGATCACGGGGTTCAAAAACATTCAGTACTTC	CASSEITGFKNIQYF	TRBV27	few	TRBJ2-4	-
TGCGCCAGCAGCTTGTTGGACACACGATTGGGGGAGACCCAGTACTTC	CASSLLDTRLGETQYF	TRBV5-1	-	TRBJ2-5	-
TGTGCCAGCTCCCCAAACAGGGATGAAAAACTGTTTTTT	CASSPNRDEKLFF	TRBV18	-	TRBJ1-4	-
TGTGCCACCAGCAGAGATGGCGGGTTCTATGGCTACACCTTC	CATSRDGGFYGYTF	TRBV15	once	TRBJ1-2	-
TGTGCCAGCAGTTTTGGGGGGTCCCACACAGGCCAGAATGAAAAACTGTTTTTT	CASSFGGSHTGQNEKLFF	TRBV28	-	TRBJ1-4	-
TGTGCCAGCACCGGGGTTACCTCTGGGGCCAACGTCCTGACTTTC	CASTGVTSGANVLTF	TRBV11-2	-	TRBJ2-6	-
TGTGCCAGCAGCCCTCAGGGGGCGCTGGATACGCAGTATTTT	CASSPQGALDTQYF	TRBV7-2	-	TRBJ2-3	TRBD1
TGTGCCAGCAGCTGGCTAGCGGGGGGGCGGCGTACCGGGGAGCTGTTTTTT	CASSWLAGGRRTGELFF	TRBV11-2	-	TRBJ2-2	TRBD2
TGTGCTAGCAGCTTAGACGGGGGGGCGAACACCGGGGAGCTGTTTTTT	CASSLDGGANTGELFF	TRBV7-7	-	TRBJ2-2	TRBD2
TGCAGCGTAGCGGGACAGGGGTACGAGCAGTACTTC	CSVAGQGYEQYF	TRBV29-1	-	TRBJ2-7	TRBD1
TGTGCCAGCAGCCCTCGTAGCTCCTACGAGCAGTACTTC	CASSPRSSYEQYF	TRBV13	-	TRBJ2-7	-
TGTGCCAGCAGTTACTCGACGCACAGTTTGAAGAGCAATCAGCCCCAGCATTTT	CASSYSTHSLKSNQPQHF	TRBV6-2/TRBV6-3	-	TRBJ1-5	-
TGCGCCAGCAGCCAGGACAGCCTAGCCAAAAACATTCAGTACTTC	CASSQDSLAKNIQYF	TRBV4-3	-	TRBJ2-4	-
TGTGCCAGCAAACAGGGGGGTGGCCTATCCTACAATGAGCAGTTCTTC	CASKQGGGLSYNEQFF	TRBV28	-	TRBJ2-1	TRBD1
TGTGCTAGTGGCTCCGGGACTACCCGAGATACGCAGTATTTT	CASGSGTTRDTQYF	TRBV12-5	-	TRBJ2-3	TRBD2
TGTGCCAGCAGGACGGGACAGTCCTATGGCTACACCTTC	CASRTGQSYGYTF	TRBV6-5	-	TRBJ1-2	TRBD1
TGTGCCAGTAGTATAATTGGGACAGGGAGCGAAAAACTGTTTTTT	CASSIIGTGSEKLFF	TRBV19	once	TRBJ1-4	TRBD1
TGTGCCAGCAGCAAAGCGGGCGGCAGGGAAAATGAGCAGTTCTTC	CASSKAGGRENEQFF	TRBV21-1	-	TRBJ2-1	-
TGTGCCAGCAGTCCCCATTCGGGGGGGCTAGGGGAAAAACTGTTTTTT	CASSPHSGGLGEKLFF	TRBV28	-	TRBJ1-4	-
TGTGCCAGCAGTCGATCGGGACAGTTCTATGGCTACACCTTC	CASSRSGQFYGYTF	TRBV6-6	-	TRBJ1-2	TRBD1
TGTGCCAGCAGCCAAAGGCAGGGGGCTAGTGAAAAACTGTTTTTT	CASSQRQGASEKLFF	TRBV7-8	-	TRBJ1-4	TRBD1
TGCAGCGTTGAAGATCGCGTTACTAACTATGGCTACACCTTC	CSVEDRVTNYGYTF	TRBV29-1	-	TRBJ1-2	-
TGTGCCAGCACCCCCCGCGGGACAGGGAATAATTCACCCCTCCACTTT	CASTPRGTGNNSPLHF	TRBV6-2/TRBV6-3	-	TRBJ1-6	TRBD1
TGTGCCAGCAGCCAACAAACAGGGGGCTTTCAGCCCCAGCATTTT	CASSQQTGGFQPQHF	TRBV3-1/TRBV3-2	-	TRBJ1-5	TRBD1
TGTGCCAGTAGTATAGGCGGGGTAGGGACTGAAGCTTTCTTT	CASSIGGVGTEAFF	TRBV19	-	TRBJ1-1	-
TGTGCCAGCAGTGAAGCCCGGAGACAGGGATACAATGAGCAGTTCTTC	CASSEARRQGYNEQFF	TRBV6-1	-	TRBJ2-1	TRBD1
TGTGCCAGTAGTATCCCGACAGGGCGACGCGGCTACACCTTC	CASSIPTGRRGYTF	TRBV19	-	TRBJ1-2	TRBD1
TGTGCCAGCAGCTTAAATTCCAGGGGCCTCCGCACAGATACGCAGTATTTT	CASSLNSRGLRTDTQYF	TRBV7-3	-	TRBJ2-3	-
TGTGCCAGCAGTGACTCCGGGACAGGTTCCAACGAGCAGTACTTC	CASSDSGTGSNEQYF	TRBV6-4	-	TRBJ2-7	TRBD1
TGTGCCAGCAGCCCCCGGGGCGGGGGGGCCATAGAGACCCAGTACTTC	CASSPRGGGAIETQYF	TRBV3-1/TRBV3-2	-	TRBJ2-5	TRBD2
TGTGCCAGCAGCCCTCGCGACAGGCTCCTGAACACTGAAGCTTTCTTT	CASSPRDRLLNTEAFF	TRBV3-1/TRBV3-2	-	TRBJ1-1	-
TGCGCCAGCAGCCCGAAGCCATACGGGGAGACCCAGTACTTC	CASSPKPYGETQYF	TRBV5-1	-	TRBJ2-5	-
TGTGCCAGCAGTAGGAGGACCTATAGCACAGATACGCAGTATTTT	CASSRRTYSTDTQYF	TRBV6-5	once	TRBJ2-3	-
TGTGCCACCAGCAGAGATGGATCGTTTAGGACAGGAGGGGATGGCTACACCTTC	CATSRDGSFRTGGDGYTF	TRBV15	-	TRBJ1-2	TRBD1
TGTGCCACCGAGGGGACAGGGCGCACAGATACGCAGTATTTT	CATEGTGRTDTQYF	TRBV15	-	TRBJ2-3	TRBD1
TGTGCCAGCAGCGGGGGGGCCACTAACTATGGCTACACCTTC	CASSGGATNYGYTF	TRBV7-2	-	TRBJ1-2	-
TGTGCCAGCTCACAGACACCCAATGCAGGGCTTGGCAATGAGCAGTTCTTC	CASSQTPNAGLGNEQFF	TRBV18	-	TRBJ2-1	-
TGTGCCAGCAGCGTCGGTCGTAGGAACACTGAAGCTTTCTTT	CASSVGRRNTEAFF	TRBV27	-	TRBJ1-1	-
TGCAGCGCCGTCAGTGGGCGACACACCTTC	CSAVSGRHTF	TRBV29-1	-	TRBJ1-2	-
TGTGCCAGCAGGTCCCAGGTTGATAGAGGCTACACCTTC	CASRSQVDRGYTF	TRBV28	-	TRBJ1-2	-
TGCGCCAGCAGCTTAACAGGGGGGCCAAACTATGGCTACACCTTC	CASSLTGGPNYGYTF	TRBV5-1	-	TRBJ1-2	TRBD1
TGCGCCAGCAGCCTGGGACAGGGCGCTGAAGCTTTCTTT	CASSLGQGAEAFF	TRBV5-1	-	TRBJ1-1	TRBD1
TGCGCCAGCAGCTTGAATGGCGCAGGGGGCTCAGAGACCCAGTACTTC	CASSLNGAGGSETQYF	TRBV5-1	-	TRBJ2-5	TRBD1
TGTGCCAGCAGTCGGGATGGAGGGCCCGGAAACACCATATATTTT	CASSRDGGPGNTIYF	TRBV6-5	-	TRBJ1-3	-
TGTGCCAGCAGTCCTCGGGACAGGTCAGTGGACGAGCAGTACTTC	CASSPRDRSVDEQYF	TRBV9	-	TRBJ2-7	TRBD1
TGTGCCAGCAGCGTAGATCGGCCGGGGTTAGGAGAGACCCAGTACTTC	CASSVDRPGLGETQYF	TRBV9	-	TRBJ2-5	-
TGTGCCAGTAGTATGGGACAGGGAAAGGCCGGGGAGCTGTTTTTT	CASSMGQGKAGELFF	TRBV19	-	TRBJ2-2	TRBD1
TGCAGCGTTGAAGATCGGGGGAAAGAGACCCAGTACTTC	CSVEDRGKETQYF	TRBV29-1	-	TRBJ2-5	-
TGCAGCCCCGAGGATTCACCCCTCCACTTT	CSPEDSPLHF	TRBV20-1	once	TRBJ1-6	-
TGTGCCAGCAGGGAGGGTATGGCTGAAGCTTTCTTT	CASREGMAEAFF	TRBV2	-	TRBJ1-1	-
TGTGCCAGTAGCCCTGCGGCCTCGTCCTCCCTATATCCTATTTATGGCTACACCTTC	CASSPAASSSLYPIYGYTF	TRBV19	-	TRBJ1-2	-
TGTGCCAGTAACTCCATGGCCGGGACAGGGGTATATGGCTACACCTTC	CASNSMAGTGVYGYTF	TRBV19	-	TRBJ1-2	TRBD1
TGTGGGGAGGTGTACCGCTCTGGGGCCAACGTCCTGACTTTC	CGEVYRSGANVLTF	TRBV21-1	-	TRBJ2-6	-
TGTGCCAGTAGTCTTAAAGGGACAGGGCTTCCTGAAGCTTTCTTT	CASSLKGTGLPEAFF	TRBV19	-	TRBJ1-1	TRBD1
TGTGCCAGCAGCCTACCCCGCCGGGGGTTCTACGAGCAGTACTTC	CASSLPRRGFYEQYF	TRBV3-1/TRBV3-2	-	TRBJ2-7	-